This TCR beta chain was identified during a study of blood T cells in healthy people across ages (dated by TCRdb to the mid-2010s). General notes on the study: Template switching captured roughly one uniquely barcoded TCR beta cDNA molecule per two T cells in model experiments. Four age groups were formed from the donors: young (average roughly 15 years), middle-aged (approximately 40), aged (62) and long-lived (less than 85). Using the same blood draw, the study looked at two additional independent replicas of 1 million unique cDNA reads for two donors, one aged 18 to 30 and the other aged 80 or older. To avoid experimental bias, donors of different ages were distributed randomly across sequencing lanes. Using deep sequencing normalized with unique cDNA molecular identifiers, the study measured how TCR beta repertoire diversity changes with age.

Systemically healthy Caucasian individuals from Russia, approximately 39 in total and aged roughly 6 to 100 years, were included as donors. Each donor gave 8.5 to 10 milliliters of peripheral blood, collected into EDTA-treated Vacutainer tubes. PBMCs were isolated by Ficoll-Paque density-gradient centrifugation, with at least 7 million obtained per sample. Total RNA, at least 5 micrograms per sample, was extracted from PBMCs with Trizol reagent. For every donor, flow cytometry on a PBMC aliquot measured the percentage of naive CD45RAhigh/CD27high T cells. V and J are truncated by 1 base and 7 bases respectively, leaving an intervening sequence of 13 bases. Reading the germline V gene (reference sequence) gives CDR1 SEHNR and CDR2 FQNEAQ. The CDR3 covers 14 residues, taking in both the cysteine and the phenylalanine. Only the CDR3 DNA is retained, 42 bases long and in frame from the first base. The investigation overall reported the following: As age increased, observed TCR beta diversity per million T cells dropped in a roughly linear way, and a significant reduction was already evident by age roughly 40. Donor CMV infection status was unknown, potentially confounding age-related changes in expanded clonotypes. There was a strong correlation between observed TCR beta diversity and the percentage of naive T cells measured by flow cytometry. Estimates of total diversity based on one million sequenced T cells were regarded as lower bounds and as underestimates. Because profiling used bulk unsorted PBMCs, naive and antigen-experienced compartments could not be compared conclusively. Compared with the aged group, the long-lived group had more naive CD4+ T cells, fewer expanded clones and increased TCR diversity, a pattern suggesting age selection.

The library came from 5' RACE. The sequencer listed for this sample is Illumina HiSeq 2500. A second PCR of about 6 to 11 cycles was performed with a sample-barcoded 5' primer and a J-beta primer mix. A unique molecular identifier was introduced onto each TCR beta cDNA molecule by a template-switch 5' adaptor carrying 12 random nucleotides. Each sample yielded at least 2.5 million CDR3-containing paired-end reads. First-strand cDNA synthesis was performed from all RNA using the Mint cDNA synthesis kit, with priming by a TRBC-specific oligonucleotide. After uracil-DNA glycosylase treatment, a first 18-cycle PCR used universal primers M1SS and BC2_uni_R on all cDNA. The source study handled its data this way. For normalization, 1 million high-quality reads, each with a distinct molecular identifier, were randomly selected from each sample. Reads sharing molecular identifiers were discarded rather than binned into consensus sequences. CDR3 identification, clonotype clustering and error correction used MiTCR with a Q25 quality threshold and the strictest error-elimination algorithm. A nonparametric unseen species model with Euler transformation was used to estimate a lower bound on total TCR beta diversity. TCRdb redid the processing of the public reads, applying fastp at Q25 and MiXCR, and retained in-frame beta chains. Identical CDR3 protein sequences are pooled into one entry, listed with their most common genes and DNA. It is TCRdb's table, rather than the study itself, that gives the V and J calls and clone size. The sample records hundreds of thousands of distinct CDR3 sequences, 40% to 50% of which are singletons. Roughly a fifth of the sample comes from the top ten.

A remark on this clonotype: This clone's antigen is unknown. Base qualities are not provided; no much larger clone lies one nucleotide away.

This receptor chain uses TRBV7-9 and TRBJ1-2, with the D gene not confidently named. This receptor was identified in a man aged 55-75 years in good health. Sequences were obtained from blood. The sequenced DNA: TGTGCCAGCAGCTTAGAGCCCCGTTTAGGTGGCTACACCTTC. This codes for CASSLEPRLGGYTF.